The 31 T cell receptor beta chains below come from one sample, sequenced in a study of esophageal squamous cell carcinoma under preoperative chemotherapy. Time point noted: before preoperative PTX-NDP chemotherapy. Each CDR3 protein is one row after TCRdb ran MiXCR on the PCR reads. The top ten clones hold around 17% of a sample with approximately 12,000 distinct CDR3 sequences, approximately 51% of them seen once. Sample collection was performed from a patient given preoperative chemotherapy. The origin of the receptors is a human donor with esophageal squamous cell carcinoma. The donor label of this sample is uncertain.

In this sample, this clonotype turned up once. One junction end disagrees with the germline gene, perhaps due to a read error. V and J are TRBV6-1 and TRBJ2-4, with unresolved D. Germline V gene data show CDR1 as MNHNS and CDR2 as SASEGT. This CDR3 contains 13 residues. The CDR3 coding sequence is TGTGCCAGTTCTCTCTATGCCAAAGACATTCAGTACTTC. As protein: CASSLYAKDIQYF.

J is TRBJ2-3 and V is TRBV6-1; D is ambiguous. The CDR3 contains 14 residues. V lost 0 bases and J 10 bases, leaving 14 bases between the germline ends. Germline V gives CDR1 MNHNS, CDR2 SASEGT. The CDR3 bases are TGTGCCAGCAGTGAAGCTGTGAGCACCGATGCGCAGTATTTT. It encodes CASSEAVSTDAQYF.

The J gene is TRBJ2-3, the V gene TRBV11-1; the D is unclear. CDR1 and CDR2 (germline): SGHAT, FQDESV (reference sequence). Trimming pared 5 bases from V and 5 bases from J, leaving 8 bases between. This CDR3 is 12 amino acids long. The CDR3 is CASSLEIDTQYF. The CDR3, as DNA: TGTGCCAGCAGCCTAGAGATAGATACGCAGTATTTT.

The CDR3 spells CASSLTRRQGLPKETQYF. The CDR3 DNA follows: TGTGCCAGCAGTTTAACGCGAAGGCAGGGACTCCCAAAAGAGACCCAGTACTTC. The gene calls are TRBV27 and TRBJ2-1; a possible D gene is TRBD2 (6 bases). Judging by the DNA end, TRBJ2-5 fits better; the J call may be wrong. Germline CDR1 is MNHEY and CDR2 is SMNVEV (reference sequence). The CDR3 sequence is 18 residues long.

To note about this clonotype: A junction end diverges from the germline sequence, so it may reflect a read error. The CDR3 coding sequence is TGTGCCAGCAGTGAAGGCGGGGCGGCCACGGGGGAGCTGTTTTTC. The encoded protein is CASSEGGAATGELFF. The V call is TRBV6-1, the J call TRBJ2-2; possible D gene TRBD2, 6 bases. This CDR3 has 15 amino acids. Germline loops: CDR1 MNHNS, CDR2 SASEGT.

This chain links TRBV6-1 with TRBJ2-1, with 9 bases aligning to TRBD2. V was pared by 7 bases and J by 5 bases, with 9 bases of the junction left unmatched. The CDR3 consists of 15 residues. Germline-derived CDR1 and CDR2 are MNHNS and SASEGT. The CDR3 reads CASTPGLARNNEQFF. The CDR3, as DNA: TGTGCCAGCACTCCCGGACTAGCGAGAAACAATGAGCAGTTCTTC.

As regards this clonotype: Compared with germline, one end of the junction differs, possibly owing to a read error. The V gene is TRBV10-3, the J gene TRBJ2-5, with D perhaps TRBD1 or TRBD2 (6 bases each). CDR1 is ENHRY and CDR2 is SYGVKD in the germline V gene. This CDR3 comprises 14 residues. The CDR3 is CAGHGGGESETQYF. The CDR3 DNA reads as TGTGCGGGCCACGGGGGCGGTGAATCAGAGACCCAGTATTTC.

Remarks on this clonotype: It is likely a read error, because the conserved phenylalanine at the end of the CDR3 is missing. The V gene is TRBV7-2, the J gene TRBJ2-7; weak D call: TRBD1 (5 bases). Germline V gives CDR1 SGHTA, CDR2 FQGNSA. The CDR3 runs to 13 residues. Deletions cut 2 bases from V and 4 bases from J, with 9 bases between. CDR3 sequence (DNA): TGTGCCAGCAGCTTATCCAGGGTATACGAGCAGTACTTA. Amino acids: CASSLSRVYEQYL.

This clonotype is medium-sized in the sample. This sequence joins TRBV6-1 and TRBJ2-1; 8 bases agree with TRBD1. The J call could be wrong; TRBJ2-7 is a better fit for the DNA end. Germline V gene lookup returns CDR1 MNHNS and CDR2 SASEGT. This CDR3 is built from 15 residues. CDR3 protein: CASSEAQGAAYEQYF. CDR3 nucleotide sequence: TGTGCCAGCAGTGAAGCTCAGGGGGCGGCCTACGAGCAGTACTTC.

This sequence joins TRBV6-1 and TRBJ2-3; the D call may be TRBD1 or TRBD2 (5 bases each). Gene TRBJ2-7 matches the end of the DNA better, so the J call may be wrong. Germline CDR1 and CDR2: MNHNS and SASEGT. The CDR3 runs to 16 residues. CDR3 residues: CASREFGGRDTETQYF. In nucleotides, the CDR3 is TGTGCCAGCAGGGAATTTGGGGGACGCGACACAGAGACGCAGTACTTC.

This chain uses TRBV6-1 with TRBJ1-3; D is possibly TRBD1 (6 bases). Trimming left V 5 bases short and J 0 bases short, with 8 bases between. Germline-derived CDR1 and CDR2 are MNHNS and SASEGT. The CDR3 has 14 amino acids. CDR3: CASSRTDSGNTIYF. CDR3 in DNA: TGTGCCAGCAGTAGGACAGACTCTGGAAACACCATATATTTT.

The V and J genes are TRBV6-1 and TRBJ2-3; 7 nucleotides align to TRBD2. The DNA matches TRBJ2-7 better at its end, which makes the J call doubtful. The CDR3 is 13 amino acids. From germline, CDR1 is MNHNS and CDR2 SASEGT. The CDR3 DNA sequence: TGTGCCAGCAGTGACCGGGAGCGGGATGAGCAGTACTTC. Translation gives CASSDRERDEQYF.

This clonotype has at least ten counts. V gene TRBV7-6 combines with J gene TRBJ2-1; D remains unclear. The CDR3 spans 14 residues. The V end lost 3 bases, the J end lost 6 bases, and 12 bases lay between the germline ends. Germline CDR1 reads SGHVS; CDR2 reads FNYEAQ. CDR3 region: CASSFSRLGNEQFF. In DNA form, the CDR3 reads TGTGCCAGCAGCTTTTCTAGGCTTGGCAATGAGCAGTTCTTC.

This clonotype counts as large. The chain employs TRBV6-1 and TRBJ2-1; D may match TRBD1 or TRBD2 (5 bases each). This CDR3 contains 14 residues. V was pared by 4 bases and J by 13 bases, with 20 bases between. Germline CDR1 MNHNS, CDR2 SASEGT. The CDR3 spells CASSVSRGAETQFF. The CDR3 nucleotides are TGTGCCAGCAGTGTCAGTAGGGGAGCGGAGACCCAGTTCTTC.

A remark on this clonotype: One junction end does not reproduce the germline sequence, and a read error may be involved. The V call is TRBV6-1, the J call TRBJ2-4, with D tentatively TRBD1 or TRBD2 (5 bases each). CDR3 length: 16 amino acids. The V gene's germline CDR1 is MNHNS and CDR2 SASEGT. In DNA form, the CDR3 reads TGTGCCAGCAGGGAATTTTGGGGACGCGACAAAGAGACGCAGTATTTC. Protein: CASREFWGRDKETQYF.

This clonotype was seen a handful of times. The chain couples TRBV6-1 to TRBJ2-3, with D perhaps TRBD2 (5 bases). Near its end, the DNA agrees better with TRBJ2-5, so the J call may be wrong. Per germline, CDR1 MNHNS and CDR2 SASEGT. This CDR3 has 14 amino acids. CDR3 loop: CASSQPGYPVTQYF. The CDR3 DNA sequence: TGTGCCAGCAGTCAACCGGGGTACCCTGTGACCCAGTACTTC.

The gene calls are TRBV6-1 and TRBJ2-6, with a tentative D call TRBD1 (5 bases). In germline, CDR1 is MNHNS, CDR2 SASEGT. V was pared by 7 bases and J by 0 bases, with 13 bases between. The CDR3 loop spans 16 amino acids. This CDR3 reads CASTAGLFSGANVLTF. CDR3 DNA sequence: TGTGCCAGCACGGCAGGGCTATTCTCTGGGGCCAACGTCCTGACTTTC.

This chain links TRBV6-1 with TRBJ2-2, with D unresolved. V was trimmed by 9 bases and J by 9 bases, leaving 17 bases between them. Per the germline V gene, CDR1 is MNHNS and CDR2 is SASEGT. This CDR3 comprises 13 residues. CDR3 loop: CARSCANNRELFF. CDR3 sequence (DNA): TGTGCCAGGAGCTGTGCGAACAACAGGGAGCTGTTTTTT.

This clonotype was seen at least ten times. The chain uses TRBV7-6 and TRBJ2-2, with D hard to call. V was cut by 5 bases and J by 1 base, with 14 bases left in between. The CDR3 sequence is 16 residues long. Germline CDR1 is SGHVS and CDR2 is FNYEAQ. The CDR3: CASSAPDGLNTGELFF. The CDR3 coding sequence is TGTGCCAGCAGCGCACCGGACGGATTGAACACCGGGGAGCTGTTTTTT.

This clonotype was detected ten times or more. This rearrangement joins TRBV6-1 to TRBJ2-1; tentative D call: TRBD1 (5 bases). Trimming removed 7 bases at V and 8 bases at J, with 15 bases between. Germline values: CDR1 MNHNS, CDR2 SASEGT. CDR3 length equals 13 residues. CDR3 DNA: TGTGCCAGCACTAGGGGCACACACGATGAGCAGTTCTTC. Residues: CASTRGTHDEQFF.

This clonotype was counted a few times. At one boundary the junction diverges from the germline segment, which might be a read error. The chain recombines TRBV11-2 with TRBJ2-5; D is possibly TRBD2 (5 bases). The CDR3 is made up of 15 amino acids. The germline gives CDR1 SGHAT, CDR2 FQNNGV. As DNA, the CDR3 is TGTGCCAGCAGCTTAGGCGGAGCGGCCCAAGAGACCAAGTACTTC. This translates into CASSLGGAAQETKYF.

Concerning this clonotype itself: At one end the junction does not follow the germline gene, possibly because of a read error. This chain links TRBV6-1 with TRBJ2-4, with TRBD2 matching 8 bases. This CDR3 has 15 amino acids. In germline, CDR1 is MNHNS, CDR2 SASEGT. The CDR3 loop is CGRSPGGGTENIQYF. As DNA, the CDR3 is TGTGGCCGCAGTCCGGGGGGGGGGACCGAAAATATTCAGTATTTC.

This clonotype was seen many times. J is TRBJ2-3 and V is TRBV7-2, with 7 nucleotides matching TRBD1. Losses at the gene ends were 5 bases for V and 0 bases for J; bases not matched to a gene: 14. The CDR3 contains 18 residues. Germline CDR1 SGHTA, CDR2 FQGNSA. CDR3 bases: TGTGCCAGCAGCCTACGGGACAGAACACTATCTAGCACAGATACGCAGTATTTT. As protein: CASSLRDRTLSSTDTQYF.

This rearrangement joins TRBV7-6 to TRBJ2-1, with TRBD2 as a possible D gene (5 bases). The germline V gene has CDR1 SGHVS and CDR2 FNYEAQ. This CDR3 contains 11 residues. V was cut by 4 bases and J by 7 bases, with 5 bases left in between. CDR3 DNA: TGTGCCAGCAGCTCGGGGAATGAGCAGTTCTTC. This sequence encodes CASSSGNEQFF. Supplemented by reference TRBV7-6 and TRBJ2-1, the full variable domain reads GAGVSQSPRYKVTKRGQDVALRCDPISGHVSLYWYRQALGQGPEFLTYFNYEAQQDKSGLPNDRFSAERPEGSISTLTIQRTEQRDSAMYRCASSSGNEQFFGPGTRLTVL.

Note on this clonotype: This may stem from a read error, because a much larger clone lies one nucleotide away. This chain joins TRBV10-2 and TRBJ2-2; D uncertain. The CDR3 is 14 amino acids. V gave up 7 bases and J gave up 0 bases, with 9 bases separating them. Germline CDR1 WSHSY, CDR2 SAAADI. CDR3 bases: TGCGCCAGCACTTGGATAGCGAACACCGGGGAGCTGTTTTTT. Amino acid sequence: CASTWIANTGELFF.

This clonotype was seen only a few times. The chain has TRBV6-1 and TRBJ2-1; D is unclear. This CDR3 contains 12 residues. CDR1 MNHNS and CDR2 SASEGT come from the germline V gene. V was clipped by 5 bases and J by 9 bases, with 11 bases between them. The CDR3 is CASSRFAGEQFF. The CDR3 DNA reads as TGTGCCAGCAGTCGGTTCGCTGGTGAGCAGTTCTTC.

J is TRBJ2-3 and V is TRBV7-2; TRBD2 matches at 8 bases. The DNA end favors TRBJ2-1, so the J call may be wrong. CDR1 and CDR2 (germline): SGHTA, FQGNSA. This CDR3 is 15 amino acids long. DNA for the CDR3: TGTGCCAGCAGCTTAGGGCGGGAGGTATACAATGAGCAGTTCTTC. This gives the protein CASSLGREVYNEQFF.

This clonotype was seen more than once but under ten times. J is TRBJ1-4 and V is TRBV6-5, with D perhaps TRBD1 (5 bases). The germline V gene encodes CDR1 MNHEY and CDR2 SVGAGI. Between the trimmed V and J ends, which lost 0 bases and 9 bases, there was a span of 14 bases. This CDR3 is 15 amino acids long. The CDR3, as DNA: TGTGCCAGCAGTTACTCATCGCAGGGAGGGAAAAAACTGTTTTTT. It specifies CASSYSSQGGKKLFF.

This clonotype counts as medium-sized. This chain links TRBV6-1 with TRBJ2-1; TRBD2 matches at 7 bases. This CDR3 has 15 amino acids. The germline CDR1 and CDR2 sequences are MNHNS and SASEGT. V trimming: 8 bases; J trimming: 6 bases; junction bases outside the gene matches: 13. For the CDR3, the DNA is TGTGCCAGCGGGGAAGATAGCGGGTCCCCCAATGAGCAGTTCTTC. Amino acid sequence: CASGEDSGSPNEQFF.

Details on this clonotype: A much larger clone sits a single nucleotide away, making a read error possible. The gene calls are TRBV12-3 or TRBV12-4 and TRBJ2-1; 11 bases are a match to TRBD2. The J call may be incorrect, as the DNA end agrees better with TRBJ2-7. The CDR3 extends over 17 amino acids. The CDR3, as DNA: TGTGCCAGCTGTCCAGGGACTAGCGGAAAGAATTGGAATGAGCAGTACTTC. Translated, it gives CASCPGTSGKNWNEQYF.

A note on this clonotype: One junction end does not reproduce the germline sequence, and a read error may be involved. This chain links TRBV6-1 with TRBJ2-3; maybe TRBD2 (7 bases). The CDR3 length is 15 residues. Looked up from germline, CDR1 is MNHNS and CDR2 is SASEGT. CDR3 DNA: TGTGCCAGGGGCAAGGGGGGGCGTCTCAAAGATACGCAGTATTTC. It is translated as CARGKGGRLKDTQYF.